Listed below are T cell receptor beta chains from one sample, sequenced in a study of T cells after yellow fever vaccination. A single record per CDR3 protein comes from TCRdb applying MiXCR to the 5' RACE reads. The profile shows hundreds of thousands of distinct CDR3 sequences, roughly an eighth of them singletons. The starting material was PBMCs, obtained on the day of the yellow fever booster vaccination. Receptors originate from a man aged 30-40 years who received the YFV17D yellow fever vaccine. Each CDR3 is given with its conserved first and last residue. The D gene is left open where the match is weak. Clone sizes are given selectively: once, few, many, or a class where the clone is expanded.

clone_size cdr3_length d_call j_call v_call cdr3_aa cdr3_nt
NA 14 TRBD2 TRBJ2-5 TRBV6-2/TRBV6-3 CASSSLAARETQYF TGTGCCAGCAGTTCACTAGCGGCGCGGGAGACCCAGTACTTC
NA 14 TRBD1 TRBJ1-1 TRBV29-1 CSVGQGYMNTEAFF TGCAGCGTTGGACAGGGTTACATGAACACTGAAGCTTTCTTT
few 15 TRBD2 TRBJ2-3 TRBV20-1 CSARDMVAGGPTQYF TGCAGTGCTAGAGATATGGTAGCGGGAGGGCCTACGCAGTATTTT
NA 16 TRBD2 TRBJ2-1 TRBV20-1 CCASPSASGSSNEQFF TGCTGTGCTTCGCCCTCAGCCAGCGGGAGTAGTAATGAGCAGTTCTTC
few 15 NA TRBJ2-3 TRBV4-3 CASRPTGTPTDTQYF TGCGCCAGCAGGCCTACAGGGACCCCCACAGATACGCAGTATTTT
many 15 TRBD2 TRBJ2-3 TRBV7-9 CASSLGLAGPDTQYF TGTGCCAGCAGCTTAGGGCTAGCGGGACCAGATACGCAGTATTTT
few 17 TRBD2 TRBJ2-7 TRBV7-2 CASSPTSGPPGGYEQYF TGTGCCAGCAGCCCGACTAGCGGACCCCCCGGAGGCTACGAGCAGTACTTC
NA 17 TRBD2 TRBJ2-1 TRBV7-2 CASSSRLAGASPNEQFF TGTGCCAGCAGCAGCCGACTAGCGGGAGCTTCTCCCAATGAGCAGTTCTTC
NA 15 NA TRBJ2-2 TRBV5-4 CASSQGTPNTGELFF TGTGCCAGCAGCCAAGGGACTCCGAACACCGGGGAGCTGTTTTTT
many 16 TRBD1 TRBJ1-5 TRBV6-5 CASRSREGQGDQPQHF TGTGCCAGCCGTTCGCGCGAAGGACAGGGGGATCAGCCCCAGCATTTT
many 14 NA TRBJ2-1 TRBV18 CASSPPSGYNEQFF TGTGCCAGCTCACCTCCATCAGGTTACAATGAGCAGTTCTTC
few 15 NA TRBJ2-7 TRBV7-6 CASSSYPGTNYEQYF TGTGCCAGCAGCTCCTACCCCGGGACAAACTACGAGCAGTACTTC
NA 12 NA TRBJ2-3 TRBV30 CAWSVVDDTQYF TGTGCCTGGAGTGTGGTCGACGATACGCAGTATTTT
few 12 NA TRBJ1-1 TRBV30 CAWSLVSTEAFF TGTGCCTGGAGTCTGGTGTCCACTGAAGCTTTCTTT
many 14 NA TRBJ2-7 TRBV28 CASSSPGRSYEQYF TGTGCCAGCAGTTCCCCCGGGCGGAGCTACGAGCAGTACTTC
NA 16 NA TRBJ1-5 TRBV7-9 CASSLADRAYNQPQHF TGTGCCAGCAGCTTAGCGGACCGGGCCTACAATCAGCCCCAGCATTTT
NA 15 NA TRBJ2-1 TRBV6-1 CASRPTSPPRNEQFF TGTGCCAGCAGACCCACTAGTCCACCTAGGAATGAGCAGTTCTTC
NA 17 NA TRBJ2-2 TRBV5-5 CASSLDPSAYRTGELFF TGTGCCAGCAGCTTGGATCCTAGCGCTTATCGGACCGGGGAGCTGTTTTTT
NA 14 NA TRBJ1-1 TRBV3-1 CASSQDQINTEAFF TGTGCCAGCAGCCAAGATCAGATTAACACTGAAGCTTTCTTT
few 13 NA TRBJ2-1 TRBV20-1 CSAIALVGDEQFF TGCAGTGCTATCGCCCTAGTCGGGGATGAGCAGTTCTTC
few 14 NA TRBJ1-1 TRBV18 CASSPIEGGTEAFF TGTGCCAGCTCACCGATCGAAGGGGGCACTGAAGCTTTCTTT
NA 12 NA TRBJ2-1 TRBV6-2/TRBV6-3 CASSTILGEQFF TGTGCCAGCAGTACGATCTTGGGTGAGCAGTTCTTC
few 16 TRBD1 TRBJ2-7 TRBV9 CASSVGGGTGVYEQYF TGTGCCAGCAGCGTAGGAGGGGGGACAGGGGTCTACGAGCAGTACTTC
NA 14 TRBD1 TRBJ1-5 TRBV5-5 CASSYDRGNQPQHF TGTGCCAGCAGCTACGACAGGGGTAATCAGCCCCAGCATTTT
many 13 NA TRBJ2-5 TRBV28 CATSSGEQETQYF TGTGCCACCTCCTCGGGTGAGCAAGAGACCCAGTACTTC
many 11 NA TRBJ2-5 TRBV29-1 CSVDEGRTQYF TGCAGCGTTGACGAAGGGAGGACCCAGTACTTC
NA 17 NA TRBJ2-3 TRBV9 CASSVGVRVTFTDTQYF TGTGCCAGCAGCGTGGGGGTGCGGGTTACTTTCACAGATACGCAGTATTTT
few 17 NA TRBJ2-3 TRBV4-3 CASSYINRRQHTDTQYF TGCGCCAGCAGCTATATCAACCGGCGACAGCACACAGATACGCAGTATTTT
NA 14 TRBD2 TRBJ2-3 TRBV10-3 CAITGTSISDTQYF TGTGCCATCACCGGGACTAGCATCTCAGATACGCAGTATTTT
few 16 TRBD2 TRBJ2-5 TRBV5-5 CASSLAPRERGETQYF TGTGCCAGCAGCTTGGCCCCGCGGGAGCGGGGAGAGACCCAGTACTTC
NA 14 NA TRBJ2-7 TRBV5-6 CASSQNPTVFEQYF TGTGCCAGCAGCCAAAATCCGACAGTGTTCGAGCAGTACTTC
NA 11 NA TRBJ1-1 TRBV20-1 CTTGLNTEAFF TGCACCACAGGGCTGAACACTGAAGCTTTCTTT
few 15 TRBD2 TRBJ2-7 TRBV3-1 CASSQTSGSVYEQYF TGTGCCAGCAGCCAAACTAGCGGGAGCGTCTACGAGCAGTACTTC
NA 20 NA TRBJ2-3 TRBV21-1 CASSYPDQEKSILVTDTQYF TGTGCCAGCAGCTACCCCGATCAGGAGAAATCCATCCTTGTCACAGATACGCAGTATTTT
many 13 NA TRBJ1-1 TRBV6-1 CASSPAGVAEAFF TGTGCCAGCAGTCCCGCGGGGGTAGCAGAAGCTTTCTTT
NA 18 TRBD2 TRBJ2-1 TRBV20-1 CSARDLGGTPTTYNEQFF TGCAGTGCTAGAGATCTCGGGGGGACTCCCACTACCTACAATGAGCAGTTCTTC
NA 16 NA TRBJ2-1 TRBV20-1 CSARDRLAWAYNEQFF TGCAGTGCTAGAGATCGGCTAGCGTGGGCCTACAATGAGCAGTTCTTC
few 17 NA TRBJ1-5 TRBV6-2/TRBV6-3 CASSNPKGSIQNQPQHF TGTGCCAGCAGTAACCCCAAGGGGTCAATACAAAATCAGCCCCAGCATTTT
once 17 TRBD2 TRBJ2-3 TRBV7-8 CASSRGLAGGPPDTQYF TGTGCCAGCAGCAGGGGACTAGCGGGAGGGCCCCCAGATACGCAGTATTTT
few 16 TRBD2 TRBJ2-1 TRBV24-1 CATSDRGRGTYNEQFF TGTGCCACCAGTGATCGGGGGAGGGGAACCTACAATGAGCAGTTCTTC
few 14 NA TRBJ2-1 TRBV4-3 CASSQTRGHNEQFF TGCGCCAGCAGCCAGACGAGGGGCCACAATGAGCAGTTCTTC
NA 15 TRBD1 TRBJ2-5 TRBV5-1 CASSLAGDRTETQYF TGCGCCAGCAGCTTGGCGGGGGACAGGACAGAGACCCAGTACTTC
NA 13 NA TRBJ1-4 TRBV7-2 CASSSERGRKLFF TGTGCCAGCAGCTCGGAACGGGGGAGGAAACTGTTTTTT
few 13 NA TRBJ2-7 TRBV12-5 CASGLSGGSEQYF TGTGCTAGTGGCCTATCTGGGGGATCCGAGCAGTACTTC
NA 11 NA TRBJ2-1 TRBV19 CASTLDGEQFF TGTGCCAGCACCCTGGACGGTGAGCAGTTCTTC
few 12 NA TRBJ1-4 TRBV20-1 CSARGIYEKLFF TGCAGTGCTAGAGGCATCTATGAAAAACTGTTTTTT
few 12 NA TRBJ1-2 TRBV27 CASSLYGFGYTF TGTGCCAGCAGTTTATACGGGTTTGGCTACACCTTC
many 13 NA TRBJ2-7 TRBV25-1 CASSEYRGNEQYF TGTGCCAGCAGTGAATATCGGGGTAACGAGCAGTACTTC
NA 15 TRBD1 TRBJ2-1 TRBV18 CASSPGDRAYNEQFF TGTGCCAGCTCACCGGGGGACAGGGCTTACAATGAGCAGTTCTTC
few 15 TRBD2 TRBJ2-3 TRBV29-1 CSVVIAGGPVDTQYF TGCAGCGTTGTTATAGCGGGAGGGCCGGTGGATACGCAGTATTTT
many 16 TRBD2 TRBJ2-5 TRBV3-1 CASSFRTSGSQETQYF TGTGCCAGCAGCTTTCGGACTAGCGGGAGTCAAGAGACCCAGTACTTC
NA 15 NA TRBJ1-2 TRBV7-2 CAVRASRNTGGGYTF TGTGCTGTCCGTGCCAGCAGGAACACGGGGGGTGGCTACACCTTC
few 17 TRBD2 TRBJ2-3 TRBV20-1 CSASPERGRYSTDTQYF TGCAGTGCTAGCCCGGAGCGGGGGAGGTATAGCACAGATACGCAGTATTTT
NA 15 NA TRBJ2-3 TRBV10-3 CAIRKDPEAADTQYF TGTGCCATCAGGAAGGACCCCGAGGCGGCAGATACGCAGTATTTT